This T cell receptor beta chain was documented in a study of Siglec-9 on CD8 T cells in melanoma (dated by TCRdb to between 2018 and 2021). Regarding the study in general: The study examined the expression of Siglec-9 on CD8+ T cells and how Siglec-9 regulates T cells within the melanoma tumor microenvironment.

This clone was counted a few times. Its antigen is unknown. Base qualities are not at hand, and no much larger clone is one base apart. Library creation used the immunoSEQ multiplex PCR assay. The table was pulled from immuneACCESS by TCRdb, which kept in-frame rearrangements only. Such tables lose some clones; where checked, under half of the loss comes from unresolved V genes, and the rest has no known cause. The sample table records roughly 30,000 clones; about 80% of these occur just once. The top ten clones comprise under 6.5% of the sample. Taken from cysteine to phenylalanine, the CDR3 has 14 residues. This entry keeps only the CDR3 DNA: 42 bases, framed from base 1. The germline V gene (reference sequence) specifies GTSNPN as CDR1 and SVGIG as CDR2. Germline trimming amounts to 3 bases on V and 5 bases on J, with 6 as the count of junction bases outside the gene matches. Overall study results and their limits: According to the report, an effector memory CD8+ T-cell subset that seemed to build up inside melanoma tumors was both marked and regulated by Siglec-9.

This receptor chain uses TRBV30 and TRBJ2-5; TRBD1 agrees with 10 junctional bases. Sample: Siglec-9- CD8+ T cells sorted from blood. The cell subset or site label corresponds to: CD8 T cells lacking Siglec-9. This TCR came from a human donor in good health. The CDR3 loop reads CAWRGTGEAETQYF. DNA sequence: TGTGCCTGGAGGGGGACAGGGGAGGCCGAGACCCAGTACTTC.